The T cell receptor beta chain described here comes from a study of blood T cell repertoires in COVID-19. Whole-study context: In each case, the material was cDNA or gDNA derived from T cells, B-cell-depleted T cells, or PBMCs.

Germline V gene lookup returns CDR1 MNHEY and CDR2 SVGAGI. This CDR3 comprises 12 residues. J was trimmed by 13 bases and V by 5 bases; bases with no gene match: 7. The authors' processing: Scientists estimated how many nucleated cells there were by amplifying reference gene primers. Clones were read by immunoSEQ multiplex PCR, and TCRdb kept only the in-frame ones, dropping some. V, J and clone size derive from that table, while D and trimming were established from the DNA sequence. The data hold 15,000 to 20,000 clones, with around 84% observed a single time. This sequence was found in a human donor with active COVID-19. The donor label of this sample is uncertain. Source material: peripheral blood. This chain links TRBV6-5 with TRBJ2-1, with TRBD1 matching over 8 bases. The chain's CDR3 is CASSPGTGTQFF. The CDR3 nucleotides read TGTGCCAGCAGTCCCGGGACAGGAACTCAGTTCTTC.